The rows below give T cell receptor beta chains drawn from one sample of a study of blood T cells in healthy people across ages. From the 5' RACE reads, TCRdb called clonotypes with MiXCR, one entry per CDR3 protein. The data hold 1.5 million to 2 million distinct CDR3 sequences, with 28% observed a single time. Material for sequencing was blood. These receptors all come from a woman in her 30s in good health. Both conserved end residues are part of each CDR3. Fields, in order: clone size, J gene, V gene, CDR3 protein. Clone size is given for some rows only: seen once, a few or many times, or a class if the clone is expanded.

>few|TRBJ2-1|TRBV9
CASSGLGDNEQFF
>.|TRBJ1-1|TRBV20-1
CSARRPLRVNTEAFF
>few|TRBJ2-7|TRBV29-1
CSVEGGTFAYEQYF
>few|TRBJ2-3|TRBV2
CASSENLAGGSDTQYF
>few|TRBJ1-1|TRBV7-2
CASSLVGVGTPTEAFF
>many|TRBJ2-1|TRBV6-2/TRBV6-3
CASSWTSGYNEQFF
>many|TRBJ2-6|TRBV20-1
CSAQDSGANVLTF
>few|TRBJ2-5|TRBV11-2
CASLGGSQETQYF
>.|TRBJ1-2|TRBV29-1
CSVEDGTAEDGYTF
>.|TRBJ1-2|TRBV28
CASSFPRGWATF
>.|TRBJ2-7|TRBV29-1
CSVDCGQGYSYEQYF
>.|TRBJ2-3|TRBV18
CASSPEAGTSLTDTQYF
>few|TRBJ2-5|TRBV12-3/TRBV12-4
CASSLPGSGTQYF
>many|TRBJ1-2|TRBV5-1
CASSLAGETRRDYGYTF
>.|TRBJ1-5|TRBV20-1
CSAAVSNQPQHF
>many|TRBJ2-1|TRBV10-3
CAIKTTSGIVDEQFF
>many|TRBJ2-7|TRBV10-3
CATLGRDYEQYF
>.|TRBJ1-2|TRBV29-1
CSSKGGGYGYTF
>many|TRBJ1-2|TRBV20-1
CSADSESGYTF
>few|TRBJ1-2|TRBV7-9
CASSLGGTLEHGYTF
>many|TRBJ2-7|TRBV5-1
CASSLDPERSTYEQYF
>.|TRBJ1-2|TRBV4-1
CASSQENGYGYTF
>.|TRBJ2-1|TRBV5-6
CASSLNRKGEQFF
>many|TRBJ2-1|TRBV6-5
CASTRTPDNEQFF
>.|TRBJ2-1|TRBV9
CASSEAAGAYNEQFF
>many|TRBJ1-5|TRBV4-1
CASSQAVPRRQGKNQPQHF
>many|TRBJ2-3|TRBV4-3
CASSHLTSGRDTQYF
>.|TRBJ1-5|TRBV4-1
CASSQDWGRNQPQHF
>.|.|TRBV6-6
CANRDSRYEQYF